This TCR beta chain was captured by sequencing in a study of neurological immune-mediated disorders. This CDR3 contains 15 residues. Germline V gene data show CDR1 as SGHKS and CDR2 as YYEKEE (reference sequence). The V segment lost 4 bases and the J segment 2 bases; nucleotides outside the gene matches: 6. This clonotype was detected ten times or more. TCRdb recomputed calls from the 5' RACE reads with MiXCR, one row per CDR3 protein. The sample holds tens of thousands of distinct CDR3 sequences, about 9.3% seen once. The specimen was PBMCs. This clonotype originated in a woman between 40 and 50 years old with HTLV-1-associated myelopathy (HAM/TSP). The chain has TRBV5-5 and TRBJ2-7, with 10 bases identical to TRBD2. CDR3 loop: CASSLSGGLPYEQYF. The DNA for the CDR3 is TGTGCCAGCAGCCTTAGCGGGGGGCTCCCCTACGAGCAGTACTTC.